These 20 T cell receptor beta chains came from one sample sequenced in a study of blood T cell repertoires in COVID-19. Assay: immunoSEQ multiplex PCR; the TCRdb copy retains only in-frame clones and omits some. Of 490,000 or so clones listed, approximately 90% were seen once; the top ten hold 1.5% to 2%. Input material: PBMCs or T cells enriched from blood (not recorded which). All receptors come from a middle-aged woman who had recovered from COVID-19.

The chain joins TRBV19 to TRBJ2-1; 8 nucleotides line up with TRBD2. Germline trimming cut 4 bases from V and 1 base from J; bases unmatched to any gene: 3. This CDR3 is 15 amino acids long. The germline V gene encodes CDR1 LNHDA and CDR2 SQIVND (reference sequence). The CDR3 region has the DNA TGTGCCAGTAGTACCCAGCGGGAGTCCTACAATGAGCAGTTCTTC. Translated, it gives CASSTQRESYNEQFF.

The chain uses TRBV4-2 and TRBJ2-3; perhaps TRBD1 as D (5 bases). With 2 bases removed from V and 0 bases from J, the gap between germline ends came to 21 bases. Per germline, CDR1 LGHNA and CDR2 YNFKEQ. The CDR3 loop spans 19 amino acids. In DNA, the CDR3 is TGTGCCAGCAGCCAAATATGGGCAGGGCCGAAAACAAGCACAGATACGCAGTATTTT. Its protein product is CASSQIWAGPKTSTDTQYF.

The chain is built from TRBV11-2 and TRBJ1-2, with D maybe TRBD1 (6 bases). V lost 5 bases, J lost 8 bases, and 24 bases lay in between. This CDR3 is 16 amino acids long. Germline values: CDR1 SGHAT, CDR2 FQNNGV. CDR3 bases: TGTGCCAGCAGCCAATATCCCGGACAGCCCAAAGGGGGCTACACCTTC. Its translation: CASSQYPGQPKGGYTF.

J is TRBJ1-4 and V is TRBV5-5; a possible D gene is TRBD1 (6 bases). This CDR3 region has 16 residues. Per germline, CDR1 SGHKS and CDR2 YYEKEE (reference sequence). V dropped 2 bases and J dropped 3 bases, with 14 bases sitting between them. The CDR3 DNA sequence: TGTGCCAGCAGCTTCCCCCAGGGGAACTCTAATGAAAAACTGTTTTTT. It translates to CASSFPQGNSNEKLFF.

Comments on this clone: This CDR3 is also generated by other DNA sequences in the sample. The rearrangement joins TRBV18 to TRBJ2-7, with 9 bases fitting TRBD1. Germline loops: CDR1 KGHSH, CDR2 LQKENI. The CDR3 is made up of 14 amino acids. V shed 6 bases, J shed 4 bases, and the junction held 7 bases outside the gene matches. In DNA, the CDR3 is TGTGCCAGCTCCCCCGGGACAGGGACTTACGAGCAGTACTTC. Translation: CASSPGTGTYEQYF.

CDR3: CASSQDYGAHKSNTEAFF. Here the CDR3 DNA reads TGCGCCAGCAGCCAAGATTATGGGGCCCATAAATCGAACACTGAAGCTTTCTTT. The genes are TRBV4-3 and TRBJ1-1; D is possibly TRBD1 (5 bases). Trimming took off 0 bases at V and 1 base at J, with 18 bases between the two ends. The CDR3 extends over 18 amino acids. Germline V gene lookup returns CDR1 LGHNA and CDR2 YSLEER.

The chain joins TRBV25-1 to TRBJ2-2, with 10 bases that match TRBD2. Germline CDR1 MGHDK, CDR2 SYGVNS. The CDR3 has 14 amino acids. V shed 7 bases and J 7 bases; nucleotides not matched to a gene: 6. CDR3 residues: CASTLAGDGGELFF. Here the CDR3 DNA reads TGTGCCAGCACTCTAGCGGGAGATGGCGGGGAGCTGTTTTTT.

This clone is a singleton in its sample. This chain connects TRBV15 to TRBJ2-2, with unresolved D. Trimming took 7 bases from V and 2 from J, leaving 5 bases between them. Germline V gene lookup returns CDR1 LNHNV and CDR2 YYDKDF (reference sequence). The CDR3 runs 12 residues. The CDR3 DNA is TGTGCCACCACCCCAAACACCGGGGAGCTGTTTTTT. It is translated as CATTPNTGELFF. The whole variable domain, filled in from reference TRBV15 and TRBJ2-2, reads DAMVIQNPRYQVTQFGKPVTLSCSQTLNHNVMYWYQQKSSQAPKLLFHYYDKDFNNEADTPDNFQSRRPNTSFCFLDIRSPGLGDTAMYLCATTPNTGELFFGEGSRLTVL.

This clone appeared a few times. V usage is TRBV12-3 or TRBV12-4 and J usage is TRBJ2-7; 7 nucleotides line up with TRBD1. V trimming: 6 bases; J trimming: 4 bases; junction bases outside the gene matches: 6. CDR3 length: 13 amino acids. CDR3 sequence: CASSPDRIYEQYF. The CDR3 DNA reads TGTGCCAGCAGCCCGGACAGGATATACGAGCAGTACTTC.

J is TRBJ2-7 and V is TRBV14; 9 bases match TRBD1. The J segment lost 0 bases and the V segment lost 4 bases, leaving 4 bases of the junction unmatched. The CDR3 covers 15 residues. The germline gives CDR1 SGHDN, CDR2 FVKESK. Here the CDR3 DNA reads TGTGCCAGCAGCCGGGACAGGGTTAGCTCCTACGAGCAGTACTTC. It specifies CASSRDRVSSYEQYF.

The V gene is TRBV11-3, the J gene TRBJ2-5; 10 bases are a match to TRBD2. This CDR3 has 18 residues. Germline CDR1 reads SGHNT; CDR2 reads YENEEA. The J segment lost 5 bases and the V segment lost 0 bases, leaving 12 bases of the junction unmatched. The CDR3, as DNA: TGTGCCAGCAGCTTAGATCCTTTGAGCGGGAGGGGTTCGGAGACCCAGTACTTC. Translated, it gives CASSLDPLSGRGSETQYF. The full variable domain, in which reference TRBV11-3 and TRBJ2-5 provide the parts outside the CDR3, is EAGVVQSPRYKIIEKKQPVAFWCNPISGHNTLYWYLQNLGQGPELLIRYENEEAVDDSQLPKDRFSAERLKGVDSTLKIQPAELGDSAVYLCASSLDPLSGRGSETQYFGPGTRLLVL.

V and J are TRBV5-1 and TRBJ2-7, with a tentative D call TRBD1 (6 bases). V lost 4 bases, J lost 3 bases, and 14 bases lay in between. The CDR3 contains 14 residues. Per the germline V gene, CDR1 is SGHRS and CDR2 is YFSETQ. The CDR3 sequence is CASSPQGSGYEQYF. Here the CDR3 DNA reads TGCGCCAGCAGCCCACAGGGCAGTGGCTACGAGCAGTACTTC.

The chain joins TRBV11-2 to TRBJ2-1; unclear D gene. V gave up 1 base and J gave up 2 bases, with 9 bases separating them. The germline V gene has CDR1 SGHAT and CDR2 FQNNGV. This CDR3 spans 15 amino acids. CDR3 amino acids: CASSLGPTAYNEQFF. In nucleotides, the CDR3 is TGTGCCAGCAGCTTAGGTCCCACGGCCTACAATGAGCAGTTCTTC.

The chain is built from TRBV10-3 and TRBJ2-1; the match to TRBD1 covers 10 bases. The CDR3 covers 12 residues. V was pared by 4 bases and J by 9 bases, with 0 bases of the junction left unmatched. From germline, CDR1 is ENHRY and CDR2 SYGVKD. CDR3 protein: CAISGQGAEQFF. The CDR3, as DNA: TGTGCCATCAGTGGACAGGGGGCTGAGCAGTTCTTC.

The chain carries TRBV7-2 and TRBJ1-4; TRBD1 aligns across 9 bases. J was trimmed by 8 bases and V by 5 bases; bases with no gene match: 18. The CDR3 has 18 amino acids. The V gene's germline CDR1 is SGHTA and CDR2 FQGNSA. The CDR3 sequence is CASSPPSGQGRLREKLFF. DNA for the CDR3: TGTGCCAGCAGCCCCCCCTCTGGACAGGGGAGGTTGAGGGAAAAACTGTTTTTT.

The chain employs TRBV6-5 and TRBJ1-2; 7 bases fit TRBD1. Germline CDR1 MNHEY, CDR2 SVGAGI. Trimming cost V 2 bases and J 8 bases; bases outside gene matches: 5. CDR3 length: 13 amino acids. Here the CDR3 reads CASSYVSGGGYTF. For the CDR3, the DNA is TGTGCCAGCAGTTACGTGTCAGGGGGAGGCTACACCTTC.

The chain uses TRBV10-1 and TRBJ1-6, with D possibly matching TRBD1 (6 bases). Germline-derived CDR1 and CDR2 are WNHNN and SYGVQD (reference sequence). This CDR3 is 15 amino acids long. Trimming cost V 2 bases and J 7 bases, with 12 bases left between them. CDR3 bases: TGCGCCAGCAGTGAGCAGGGGCCGAGGAATTCACCCCTCCACTTT. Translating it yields CASSEQGPRNSPLHF.

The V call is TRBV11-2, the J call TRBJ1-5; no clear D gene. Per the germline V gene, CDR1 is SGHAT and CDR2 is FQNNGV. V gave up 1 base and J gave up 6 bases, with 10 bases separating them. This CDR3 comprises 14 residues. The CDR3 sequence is CASSLVADTQPQHF. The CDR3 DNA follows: TGTGCCAGCAGCTTAGTGGCAGACACTCAGCCCCAGCATTTT.

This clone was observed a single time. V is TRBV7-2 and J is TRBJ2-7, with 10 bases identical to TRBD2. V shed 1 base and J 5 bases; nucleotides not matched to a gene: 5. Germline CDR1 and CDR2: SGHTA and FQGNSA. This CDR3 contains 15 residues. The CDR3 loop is CASSLGYLAGDEQYF. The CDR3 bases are TGTGCCAGCAGCTTAGGTTACCTAGCGGGAGACGAGCAGTACTTC.

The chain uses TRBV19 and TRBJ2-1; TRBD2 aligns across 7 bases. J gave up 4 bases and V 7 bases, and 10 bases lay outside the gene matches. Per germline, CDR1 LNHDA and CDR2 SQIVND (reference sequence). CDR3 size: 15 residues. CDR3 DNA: TGTGCCAGTAAAATTTCTAGCGGAGTTTACAATGAGCAGTTCTTC. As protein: CASKISSGVYNEQFF.